Included here is one TCR beta chain sequence, with context. Healthy Caucasians from Russia aged roughly 6 to 95 served as donors. V shed 5 bases and J 0 bases; nucleotides not matched to a gene: 6. The germline gives CDR1 DFQATT, CDR2 SNEGSKA (reference sequence). This CDR3 region has 14 residues. A second PCR, run for roughly 7 to 12 cycles, used a sample-barcoded 5' primer plus a J-beta primer mix. TCRdb reprocessed the 5' RACE reads with MiXCR, giving one entry per CDR3 protein. The table records almost 800,000 distinct CDR3 sequences, 58% of them present only once. The source of the sample is a study of blood T cells in healthy people across ages.

The TCR originated in a man younger than 45 in good health. Source material: blood. This sequence joins TRBV20-1 and TRBJ2-5; TRBD1 matches at 7 bases. CDR3 residues: CSASPGTDQETQYF. Written as DNA, the CDR3 is TGCAGTGCTTCTCCGGGGACAGACCAAGAGACCCAGTACTTC.